This T cell receptor beta chain was profiled in a study of T-cell reconstitution after alpha-beta-depleted transplantation in children. General study results and limits: In patients about two months after transplant, alpha-beta T cells reportedly arose from several hundred expanded graft clones. Counts and diversity of T cells one year after transplant came mostly from newly produced T cells. Elevated TCRbeta diversity at day 60 was traced, in some patients, to surviving recipient T cells and thymic progenitors.

Researchers prepared the TCRbeta library using unique molecular identifiers, the study reports. TCRdb re-called the PCR reads with MiXCR, one entry per CDR3 protein. The sample records about 310,000 distinct CDR3 sequences, approximately 20% being singletons. About this clonotype itself: Antigen specificity is unknown.

The germline V gene encodes CDR1 MNHEY and CDR2 SVGAGI. The CDR3 loop spans 15 amino acids. V gave up 2 bases and J gave up 4 bases; unmatched junction bases: 5. This receptor was obtained from a male patient aged 10 to 17 who had a stem cell transplant for acute lymphoblastic leukemia, so the T cells may come from the graft donor. The rearrangement joins TRBV6-5 to TRBJ2-5; the match to TRBD1 covers 9 bases. The sequenced sample was PBMCs, mostly from graft donor cells, obtained 180 days after TCRalphabeta/CD19-depleted stem cell transplant. DNA of the CDR3: TGTGCCAGCAGTTACCTGGGACAGGGAGTAGAGACCCAGTACTTC. Translated: CASSYLGQGVETQYF.